These T cell receptor beta chains were read from a single sample in a study of naive and memory T cell subsets. TCRdb independently ran MiXCR on the UMI-ligation and nested PCR reads; one entry per CDR3 protein. Here the sample spans around 2,000 distinct CDR3 sequences, around 4% being singletons. The input for sequencing was skin, taken from a saline injection site in the skin. All receptors derive from an adult in good health. Each CDR3 is given with its conserved first and last residue. A D gene is named only where the DNA matches it firmly. Size is omitted from some rows. Given values are once, few, many or a class for expanded clones.

J gene,D gene,V gene,clone size,CDR3 DNA,CDR3 protein
TRBJ2-1,TRBD2,TRBV19,medium-sized,TGTGCCAGTAGTACAAGCGGGATCTTAGGCAATGAGCAGTTCTTC,CASSTSGILGNEQFF
TRBJ1-1,TRBD1,TRBV7-9,medium-sized,TGTGCCAGCAGCTTGGGACAGATCCTGAACACTGAAGCTTTCTTT,CASSLGQILNTEAFF
TRBJ1-2,-,TRBV12-3/TRBV12-4,few,TGTGCCAGCAGCCGAGGCCGTCAGCCTAACTATGGCGACACCTTC,CASSRGRQPNYGDTF
TRBJ2-5,-,TRBV9,hyperexpanded,TGTGCCAGCAGCGTAGGTGGTGTAGGGGAGACCCAGTACTTC,CASSVGGVGETQYF
TRBJ2-1,-,TRBV7-9,medium-sized,TGTGCCAGCAGCTTAGCCGGGGCCAATGAGCAGTTCTTC,CASSLAGANEQFF
TRBJ1-2,-,TRBV12-3/TRBV12-4,medium-sized,TGTGCCAGCAGCCGAGGCCGTCAGCCTAACTATGGCTACACCTTC,CASSRGRQPNYGYTF
TRBJ2-5,-,TRBV6-4,medium-sized,TGTGCCAGCAGTGACGGGCCACCGGTGGAGACCCAGTACTTC,CASSDGPPVETQYF
TRBJ2-1,-,TRBV7-9,many,TGTGCCAGCAGCCCCGCCGACAATGAGCAGTTCTTC,CASSPADNEQFF
TRBJ2-1,-,TRBV6-1,medium-sized,TGTGCCAGCAGTGAATGGTTAAAGGGAAGCTCCTACAATGAGCAGTTCTTC,CASSEWLKGSSYNEQFF
TRBJ2-1,TRBD2,TRBV6-5,medium-sized,TGTGCCAGCAGAGGACTAGCGGGGTACAATGAGCAGTTCTTC,CASRGLAGYNEQFF
TRBJ2-1,-,TRBV19,many,TGTGCCAGTAGATCCCGCTTGCGGAGCTACAATGAGCAGTTCTTC,CASRSRLRSYNEQFF
TRBJ1-2,TRBD1,TRBV29-1,-,TGCAGCGTTGTGACAGGGGGAGGCTACACCTTC,CSVVTGGGYTF
TRBJ1-2,-,TRBV4-1,-,TGCGCCAGCAGCTTGAAACTCTCGGAGGGGGGGCCTTATGGCTACACCTTC,CASSLKLSEGGPYGYTF
TRBJ1-4,TRBD1,TRBV27,many,TGTGCCAGCAGTGACAGGGGTACTAATGAAAAACTGTTTTTT,CASSDRGTNEKLFF
TRBJ2-5,-,TRBV28,large,TGTGCCAGCAGGACAGTACAAGAGACCCAGTACTTC,CASRTVQETQYF
TRBJ1-1,-,TRBV4-1,-,TGCGCCAGCAGCCCTCCGGCACAGCCTGAAGCTTTCTTT,CASSPPAQPEAFF